This T cell receptor beta chain was captured by sequencing in a study of Ad26.COV2.S vaccination and SARS-CoV-2 variants. At the level of the study: A participant enrolled in the COV1001 Ad26.COV2.S trial arm provided the sample.

Generated by immunoSEQ multiplex PCR, the TCRdb table keeps only in-frame clones and is missing some. The sample records about 350,000 clones, less than 90% being singletons. Stated treatment: 15 to 20 received Ad26.COV2.S at low or high dose, single or two shots; 5 received placebo; per-sample allocation not given. Sampling was done on day 63 after the first vaccine or placebo injection. This clone was found a few times. Antigen specificity is unknown. Germline V gene sequence: CDR1 LGHDT, CDR2 YNNKEL (reference sequence). The V and J ends lost 0 bases and 5 bases respectively, with 16 bases between them. The CDR3 is made up of 17 amino acids. Findings and limits, study-wide: Compared with placebo recipients, vaccine recipients had higher spike-specific TCR breadth. Substantial post-vaccination breadth of spike-specific CD8+ and CD4+ T cell responses was reported.

The TCR comes from a person between 18 and 60 years old who received the Ad26.COV2.S COVID-19 vaccine or a placebo. V is TRBV3-1 (or the pseudogene TRBV3-2) and J is TRBJ1-4; D perhaps matches TRBD1 (5 bases). The sample in question was peripheral blood, obtained in a trial of Ad26.COV2.S vaccine versus placebo. This CDR3 reads CASSQDLSRVRNEKLFF. The CDR3 bases are TGTGCCAGCAGCCAAGATCTTTCCAGGGTCCGCAATGAAAAACTGTTTTTT.